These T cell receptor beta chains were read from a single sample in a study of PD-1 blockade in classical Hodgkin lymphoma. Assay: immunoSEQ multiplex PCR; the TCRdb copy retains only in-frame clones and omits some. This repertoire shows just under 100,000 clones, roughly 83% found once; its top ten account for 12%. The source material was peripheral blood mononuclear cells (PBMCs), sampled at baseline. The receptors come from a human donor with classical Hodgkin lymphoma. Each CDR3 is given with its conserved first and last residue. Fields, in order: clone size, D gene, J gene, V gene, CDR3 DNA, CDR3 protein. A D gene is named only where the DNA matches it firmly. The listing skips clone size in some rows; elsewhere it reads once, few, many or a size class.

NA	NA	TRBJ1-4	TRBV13	TGTGCCAGCAGCTCGGGACCCAATGAAAAACTGTTTTTT	CASSSGPNEKLFF
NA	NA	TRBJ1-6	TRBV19	TGTGCCAGCACTACGGGACAATCGAATTCACCCCTCCACTTT	CASTTGQSNSPLHF
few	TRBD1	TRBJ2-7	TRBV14	TGTGCCAGCAGCCATCTGGGACAGGGGACCTACGAGCAGTACTTC	CASSHLGQGTYEQYF
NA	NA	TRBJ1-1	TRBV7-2	TGTGCCAGCACCCAGCTCTCCAGGCGGGAGGCTTTCTTT	CASTQLSRREAFF
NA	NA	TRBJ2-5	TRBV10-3	TGTGCCATCAGTGTAGGAGAGACCCAGTACTTC	CAISVGETQYF
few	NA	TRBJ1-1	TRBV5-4	TGTGCCAGCAGCGGGCGGGACACTCGGAACACTGAAGCTTTCTTT	CASSGRDTRNTEAFF
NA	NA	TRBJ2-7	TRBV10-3	TGTGCCATCAGCTCAGCCGGGACCATGGAAAACGAGCAGTACTTC	CAISSAGTMENEQYF
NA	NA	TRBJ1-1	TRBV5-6	TGTGCCAGCAGCCGGGACATATCCGACACTGAAGCTTTCTTT	CASSRDISDTEAFF
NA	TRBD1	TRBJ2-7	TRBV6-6	TGTGCCAGCAGTATCCGGACAGGGTGGAACGAGCAGTACTTC	CASSIRTGWNEQYF
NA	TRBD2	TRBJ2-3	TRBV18	TGTGCCAGCTCACCAGATGGACTAGCGGGGACAGATACGCAGTATTTT	CASSPDGLAGTDTQYF
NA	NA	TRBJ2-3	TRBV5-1	TGCGCCAGCAGCTTGGCCAGCGGGTCTACAGATACGCAGTATTTT	CASSLASGSTDTQYF
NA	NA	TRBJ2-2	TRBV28	TGTGCCAGCAGGAGACAGGTGTTGAATACCGGGGAGCTGTTTTTT	CASRRQVLNTGELFF
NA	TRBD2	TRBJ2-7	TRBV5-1	TGCGCCAGCAGTCGGGGGGACGGCCCCTACGAGCAGTACTTC	CASSRGDGPYEQYF
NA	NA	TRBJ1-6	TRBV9	TGTGCCAGCAGCACCGAACTCCACCTGGGGTCACCCCTCCACTTT	CASSTELHLGSPLHF
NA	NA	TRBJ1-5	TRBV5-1	TGCGCCAGCAGCCTGACAGGACTGAGCAATCAGCCCCAGCATTTT	CASSLTGLSNQPQHF
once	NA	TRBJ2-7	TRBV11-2	TGTGCCAGCAGCCAGACTGAAGCAGGGACCTACGAGCAGTACTTC	CASSQTEAGTYEQYF
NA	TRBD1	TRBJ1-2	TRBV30	TGTGCCTGGAGCAGACAGGGGGCCTCTGGCTACACCTTC	CAWSRQGASGYTF
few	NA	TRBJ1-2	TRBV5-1	TGCGCCAGCAGCTTGGAAGACAGCGTCTCCACCTTC	CASSLEDSVSTF
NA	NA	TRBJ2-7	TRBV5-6	TGTGCCAGCCAAGATTTAGCAAGCTCCTACGAGCAGTACTTC	CASQDLASSYEQYF
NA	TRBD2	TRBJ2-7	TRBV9	TGTGCCAGCAGCTCCTCGGGACTAGCGGTACCCTCTGACGAGCAGTACTTC	CASSSSGLAVPSDEQYF
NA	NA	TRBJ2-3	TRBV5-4	TGTGCCAGCAGCTCAATGACGGCCACAGATACGCAGTATTTT	CASSSMTATDTQYF
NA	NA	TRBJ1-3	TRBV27	TGTGCCAGCAGTAGTCCAGGTGGAAACACCATATATTTT	CASSSPGGNTIYF
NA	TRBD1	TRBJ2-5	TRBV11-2	TGTGCCAGCAGCTGGACAGGGGAGGAGACCCAGTACTTC	CASSWTGEETQYF
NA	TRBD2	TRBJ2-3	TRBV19	TGTGCCAGTAGTATTGCACTAGCGGGAGCTGCAGATACGCAGTATTTT	CASSIALAGAADTQYF
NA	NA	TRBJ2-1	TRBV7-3	TGTGCCAGCAGCAGAGAGTACTCCTACAATGAGCAGTTCTTC	CASSREYSYNEQFF
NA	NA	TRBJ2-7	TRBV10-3	TGTGCCATCACCGGCCACCTCTCCTACGAGCAGTACTTC	CAITGHLSYEQYF
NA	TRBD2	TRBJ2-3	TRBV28	TGTGCCAGCAGTGTGACTAGCGGGATTTATACGCAGTATTTT	CASSVTSGIYTQYF
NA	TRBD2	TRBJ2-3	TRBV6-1	TGTGCCAGCAGTGAAAGGGCGGGAGGGCGGACAGATACGCAGTATTTT	CASSERAGGRTDTQYF
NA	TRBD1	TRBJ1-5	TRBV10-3	TGTGCCATCGGACAGGGGGTCGGTAGCAATCAGCCCCAGCATTTT	CAIGQGVGSNQPQHF
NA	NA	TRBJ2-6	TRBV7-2	TGTGCCAGCAGCTTAGTCGGAGGGGCCAACGTCCTGACTTTC	CASSLVGGANVLTF